This TCR beta chain was retrieved from a study of blood T cell repertoires in COVID-19 (dated by TCRdb to 2020 to 2021). Concerning the study at large: Collaborator samples came from the United States, Italy and Spain and covered acute and convalescent phases of COVID-19. Samples came from the ongoing ImmuneRACE study (first 160 participants) plus 1,254 subjects from 6 global collaborators. The material from the prospective study consisted of cDNA or gDNA derived from T cells, B-cell-depleted T cells, or PBMCs. Deeply sampled blood TCRbeta repertoires from subjects exposed to, actively infected with, or recovered from COVID-19 were included in the dataset. Where HLA class I and class II types were available, the types were taken from metadata supplied by the sample provider, not from assay-based typing. A freely available public database, intended as a resource for researchers studying the immune response to SARS-CoV-2, is where the repertoires were released. The sample metadata nearly always contained a de-identified subject ID, COVID-19 status, age in years and sex.

Collaborating institutions collected whole blood in K2EDTA tubes following their own protocols. For TCRbeta analysis, collaborators shipped samples as frozen whole blood, isolated PBMCs, or DNA extracted from either of those sample types. TCRbeta CDR3 regions were amplified from genomic DNA using the immunoSEQ Assay, a bias-controlled multiplex PCR. Under the source paper's analysis protocol: The number of nucleated cells in each sample was estimated from the amplification of reference gene primers within the assay. To quantify the absolute abundance of each unique TCRbeta CDR3 rearrangement, sequence reads were collapsed and filtered. For each sample, productive Simpson clonality was calculated by taking the square root of Simpson's diversity index across productive rearrangements. In its TCRdb copy, this immuneACCESS table keeps in-frame sequences only and misses some clones. Where compared with another copy, unresolved V genes explain less than half of these, and the others have no known cause. V and J calls and clone size are those listed in that table; D and trimming were worked out from the DNA. For this sample the table gives roughly 120,000 clones, of which over 80% were detected only once. The top ten clonotypes cover roughly 2.4% of the sample.

In regard to this clone: It lacks a known antigen. Base quality data are lacking; no much larger clone is found one base away.

Study-level results and caveats: The quantity of clinical and demographic metadata differed by source and by participant and was supplied without curation.

Source material: peripheral blood. This receptor was obtained from a man aged 25-45 years with acute or convalescent COVID-19.

The CDR3 region: CASSPMGAGYTGELFF. The bases read TGTGCCAGCAGCCCCATGGGAGCGGGGTACACCGGGGAGCTGTTTTTT. The V gene is TRBV7-9 and the J gene is TRBJ2-2; 7 middle bases align to TRBD2. CDR1 and CDR2 (SEHNR, FQNEAQ) derive from the germline V gene (reference sequence). Compared with germline, V lacks 5 bases and J lacks 3 bases; bases without a gene match: 9. Measured from the cysteine to the phenylalanine, the CDR3 is 16 residues long. Just CDR3 DNA is preserved here, 48 bases in frame from base 1. With the portions outside the CDR3 filled from the reference TRBV7-9 and TRBJ2-2 genes, the complete variable region becomes DTGVSQNPRHKITKRGQNVTFRCDPISEHNRLYWYRQTLGQGPEFLTYFQNEAQLEKSRLLSDRFSAERPKGSFSTLEIQRTEQGDSAMYLCASSPMGAGYTGELFFGEGSRLTVL.